The 8 T cell receptor beta chains presented below share a single source sample, sequenced in a study of post-analysis software for immune sequencing data. Their antigens remain unidentified. Carried by the TCR beta cDNA libraries were unique molecular identifiers. One entry per CDR3 protein results from TCRdb running MiXCR on the PCR reads. The repertoire includes roughly 650,000 distinct CDR3 sequences, more than 50% of them detected once, and around 10% sits in the top ten. Findings of the study overall: TRBV5-6, TRBV5-1 and TRBV20-1 belonged to a set of roughly five TRBV segments that were more frequent in patients than controls.

Sequenced material: blood. These receptors were obtained from a girl aged 2 to 9 with multiple sclerosis.

The CDR3 DNA reads TGTGCCAGCAGTTTAAGAACAGGCGTCGGCGAGCAGTACTTC. Amino acids: CASSLRTGVGEQYF. V and J are TRBV28 and TRBJ2-7, with D perhaps TRBD1 (5 bases). The germline V gene encodes CDR1 MDHEN and CDR2 SYDVKM. The CDR3 has 14 amino acids. V was clipped by 2 bases and J by 6 bases, with 14 bases between them. The complete variable domain, with remaining parts taken from reference TRBV28 and TRBJ2-7, reads DVKVTQSSRYLVKRTGEKVFLECVQDMDHENMFWYRQDPGLGLRLIYFSYDVKMKEKGDIPEGYSVSREKKERFSLILESASTNQTSMYLCASSLRTGVGEQYFGPGTRLTVT.

The rearrangement links TRBV3-1 to TRBJ2-1, with TRBD2 identical over 10 bases. Trimming at V came to 1 base and at J to 5 bases, leaving 8 bases not matched to a gene. Germline V CDR1 and CDR2: LGHDT, YNNKEL (reference sequence). This CDR3 is 17 amino acids long. This CDR3 reads CASSQVSVGLADNEQFF. The CDR3 region has the DNA TGTGCCAGCAGCCAAGTCTCGGTAGGACTAGCGGACAATGAGCAGTTCTTC.

The rearrangement uses TRBV7-8 and TRBJ1-5; 7 bases map to TRBD1. Germline V gene sequence: CDR1 SGHVS, CDR2 FQNEAQ. The CDR3 has 16 amino acids. With 2 bases clipped from V and 0 bases from J, the junction kept 4 bases outside the gene matches. The CDR3 DNA is TGTGCCAGCAGCTTATCCCGGACAGGTAGCAATCAGCCCCAGCATTTT. Translation gives CASSLSRTGSNQPQHF.

This clonotype was seen a handful of times. The chain combines TRBV2 with TRBJ2-1; perhaps D is TRBD1 or TRBD2 (5 bases each). The germline V gene encodes CDR1 SNHLY and CDR2 FYNNEI. The CDR3 sequence is 16 residues long. V was cut by 6 bases and J by 3 bases, with 18 bases left in between. The CDR3 loop is CASRESRDDNYNEQFF. The CDR3 DNA follows: TGTGCCAGCAGGGAGAGCCGGGACGACAACTACAATGAGCAGTTCTTC.

The chain recombines TRBV20-1 with TRBJ2-3, with 8 bases lining up with TRBD2. Germline CDR1 is DFQATT and CDR2 is SNEGSKA (reference sequence). The CDR3 spans 13 residues. CDR3 sequence: CAKRGSTTDTQYF. The CDR3 nucleotides read TGCGCTAAGCGGGGGTCGACCACAGATACGCAGTATTTT.

This clonotype has just a few counts. This chain links TRBV7-2 with TRBJ1-1; D remains unclear. Deletions cut 6 bases from V and 1 base from J, with 9 bases between. Per the germline V gene, CDR1 is SGHTA and CDR2 is FQGNSA. The CDR3 totals 13 residues. This CDR3 is CASSLTANTEAFF. The CDR3, as DNA: TGTGCCAGCAGTTTAACGGCGAACACTGAAGCTTTCTTT. Using reference TRBV7-2 and TRBJ1-1 for the parts outside the CDR3, the full variable domain is GAGVSQSPSNKVTEKGKDVELRCDPISGHTALYWYRQSLGQGLEFLIYFQGNSAPDKSGLPSDRFSAERTGGSVSTLTIQRTQQEDSAVYLCASSLTANTEAFFGQGTRLTVV.

The chain is built from TRBV6-5 and TRBJ2-3, with a weak D call TRBD1 (5 bases). The CDR3 is made up of 16 amino acids. Trimming took off 2 bases at V and 6 bases at J, with 18 bases between the two ends. From germline, CDR1 is MNHEY and CDR2 SVGAGI. CDR3 loop: CASSYNAGPLLDTQYF. In DNA form, the CDR3 reads TGTGCCAGCAGTTACAACGCAGGGCCCCTTTTGGATACGCAGTATTTT.

In this sample, this clonotype turned up a few times. The rearrangement uses TRBV29-1 and TRBJ2-1, with 11 nucleotides matching TRBD2. The germline V gene has CDR1 SQVTM and CDR2 ANQGSEA. The length of the CDR3 is 14 residues. The V segment lost 5 bases and the J segment 6 bases; nucleotides outside the gene matches: 6. CDR3 coding DNA: TGCAGCGTTCTGACTAGCGGGACACCCAATGAGCAGTTCTTC. As protein: CSVLTSGTPNEQFF.